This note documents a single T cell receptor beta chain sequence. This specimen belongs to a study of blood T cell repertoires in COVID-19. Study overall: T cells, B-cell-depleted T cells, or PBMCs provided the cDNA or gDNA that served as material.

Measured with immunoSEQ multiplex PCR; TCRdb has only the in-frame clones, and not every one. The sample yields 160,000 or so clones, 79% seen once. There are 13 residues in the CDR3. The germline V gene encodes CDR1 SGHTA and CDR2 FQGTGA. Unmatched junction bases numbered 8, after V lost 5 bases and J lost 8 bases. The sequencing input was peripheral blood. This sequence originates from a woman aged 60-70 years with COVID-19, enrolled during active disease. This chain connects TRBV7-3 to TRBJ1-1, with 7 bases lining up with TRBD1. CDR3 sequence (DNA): TGTGCCAGCAGCCCCCAGGACAGGAAGGAAGCTTTCTTT. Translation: CASSPQDRKEAFF.